This is a list of T cell receptor beta chains from one sample in a study of post-analysis software for immune sequencing data. Via MiXCR, TCRdb re-called the PCR reads, giving one row per CDR3 protein. The top ten hold under 7% of the sample, which has about half a million distinct CDR3 sequences, under 40% seen once. The source material was blood. These receptors originate from a girl younger than 18 with multiple sclerosis. Both conserved end residues are part of each CDR3. A D gene is named only where the DNA matches it firmly. Clone sizes are given selectively: once, few, many, or a class where the clone is expanded.

clone_size: few; v_call: TRBV6-1; d_call: -; j_call: TRBJ1-5; cdr3_nt: TGTGCCAGCAGTCCCCAAGGGTGGGGGATTCTTTCTAGCAATCAGCCCCAGCATTTT; cdr3_aa: CASSPQGWGILSSNQPQHF
clone_size: few; v_call: TRBV29-1; d_call: TRBD1; j_call: TRBJ1-1; cdr3_nt: TGCAGCGTTGAATTTTGGAGGGGGCTTCAGACTGAAGCTTTCTTT; cdr3_aa: CSVEFWRGLQTEAFF
clone_size: -; v_call: TRBV24-1; d_call: -; j_call: TRBJ2-6; cdr3_nt: TGTGCCACCAGTGATTTAAGTAGCCCGTTTCCCTCTGGGGCCAACGTCCTGACTTTC; cdr3_aa: CATSDLSSPFPSGANVLTF
clone_size: -; v_call: TRBV7-8; d_call: TRBD1; j_call: TRBJ2-7; cdr3_nt: TGTGCCAGCAGCTTAGGCCTTTGGGACAGATCATGGGAGCAGTACTTC; cdr3_aa: CASSLGLWDRSWEQYF
clone_size: few; v_call: TRBV6-1; d_call: TRBD1; j_call: TRBJ2-3; cdr3_nt: TGTGCCAGCAGTCGAACCCGGACAGGGTGGGAAACAGATACGCAGTATTTT; cdr3_aa: CASSRTRTGWETDTQYF
clone_size: -; v_call: TRBV7-9; d_call: -; j_call: TRBJ2-7; cdr3_nt: TGTGCCAGCAGCGAATTTGACAGAGACTACGAGCAGTACTTC; cdr3_aa: CASSEFDRDYEQYF
clone_size: few; v_call: TRBV9; d_call: -; j_call: TRBJ1-1; cdr3_nt: TGTGCCAGCAGCGTAGAAACGGCGAACACTGAAGCTTTCTTT; cdr3_aa: CASSVETANTEAFF
clone_size: -; v_call: TRBV27; d_call: -; j_call: TRBJ2-3; cdr3_nt: TGTGCCAGCAGTTTCGCCTACACAGATACGCAGTATTTT; cdr3_aa: CASSFAYTDTQYF
clone_size: -; v_call: TRBV20-1; d_call: -; j_call: TRBJ2-5; cdr3_nt: TGCAGTGCTAGAGATCCGACAGGCCGCTACGGGCAGTACTTC; cdr3_aa: CSARDPTGRYGQYF
clone_size: -; v_call: TRBV5-1; d_call: TRBD1; j_call: TRBJ1-1; cdr3_nt: TGCGCCAGCAGCTTGGTTTGGCAGGACAGGGGGACTGAAGCTTTCTTT; cdr3_aa: CASSLVWQDRGTEAFF
clone_size: few; v_call: TRBV10-2; d_call: -; j_call: TRBJ2-7; cdr3_nt: TGCGCCAGCAGGCGGGGGCGCGAAGCGCGTTACGAGCAGTACTTC; cdr3_aa: CASRRGREARYEQYF
clone_size: many; v_call: TRBV29-1; d_call: -; j_call: TRBJ2-6; cdr3_nt: TGCAGCGTCGAGGTCTCTGGGGCCAACGTCCTGACTTTC; cdr3_aa: CSVEVSGANVLTF
clone_size: -; v_call: TRBV2; d_call: TRBD1; j_call: TRBJ2-2; cdr3_nt: TGTGCCAGCAGCGCCAGGGGGCTCGACACCGGGGAGCTGTTTTTT; cdr3_aa: CASSARGLDTGELFF
clone_size: few; v_call: TRBV29-1; d_call: TRBD1; j_call: TRBJ1-1; cdr3_nt: TGCAGCGTTGGGGACAGGGTTCACACTGAAGCTTTCTTT; cdr3_aa: CSVGDRVHTEAFF
clone_size: -; v_call: TRBV11-3; d_call: TRBD1; j_call: TRBJ2-5; cdr3_nt: TGTGCCAGCAGCCCAGGGACAGGGGGCGAAGAGACCCAGTACTTC; cdr3_aa: CASSPGTGGEETQYF
clone_size: -; v_call: TRBV6-2/TRBV6-3; d_call: TRBD1; j_call: TRBJ1-2; cdr3_nt: TGTGCCAGCAGTTACTCGTCGGGACAGAGTAACTATGGCTACACCTTC; cdr3_aa: CASSYSSGQSNYGYTF
clone_size: few; v_call: TRBV5-1; d_call: -; j_call: TRBJ2-1; cdr3_nt: TGCGCCAGCAGCTTGGTGCAGGGCGTGTACAATGAGCAGTTCTTC; cdr3_aa: CASSLVQGVYNEQFF
clone_size: many; v_call: TRBV7-8; d_call: -; j_call: TRBJ2-3; cdr3_nt: TGTGCCAGCAGCCGGACTGCAGCCACAGATACGCAGTATTTT; cdr3_aa: CASSRTAATDTQYF
clone_size: -; v_call: TRBV10-3; d_call: TRBD1; j_call: TRBJ2-7; cdr3_nt: TGTGCCATCAGTGGGGGACAGGGGGGCTACGAGCAGTACTTC; cdr3_aa: CAISGGQGGYEQYF
clone_size: few; v_call: TRBV6-5; d_call: -; j_call: TRBJ2-3; cdr3_nt: TGTGCCAGCCGCGGGCCCGGCACAGATACGCAGTATTTT; cdr3_aa: CASRGPGTDTQYF
clone_size: -; v_call: TRBV28; d_call: -; j_call: TRBJ1-5; cdr3_nt: TGTGCCAGCAGTATTGAAGGCAATCAGCCCCAGCATTTT; cdr3_aa: CASSIEGNQPQHF
clone_size: -; v_call: TRBV5-1; d_call: TRBD2; j_call: TRBJ2-1; cdr3_nt: TGCGCCAGCAGCTCAACTAGCGGGTCCTACAATGAGCAGTTCTTC; cdr3_aa: CASSSTSGSYNEQFF
clone_size: -; v_call: TRBV5-1; d_call: -; j_call: TRBJ2-2; cdr3_nt: TGCGCCAGCAGCTTGTGGGGGCAGCCTGGAACCGGGGAGCTGTTTTTT; cdr3_aa: CASSLWGQPGTGELFF
clone_size: -; v_call: TRBV24-1; d_call: -; j_call: TRBJ1-5; cdr3_nt: TGTGCCACCAGTGATTTAGAGGGCTATCAGCCCCAGCATTTT; cdr3_aa: CATSDLEGYQPQHF
clone_size: -; v_call: TRBV7-9; d_call: -; j_call: TRBJ2-7; cdr3_nt: TGTGCCAGCAGCTTAGGTATTTCTACGGGCGAGCAGTACTTC; cdr3_aa: CASSLGISTGEQYF
clone_size: -; v_call: TRBV4-1; d_call: -; j_call: TRBJ2-1; cdr3_nt: TGCGCCAGCAGCCAAGAACATAGGGGATTCACGGAGAATGGTGAGCAGTTCTTC; cdr3_aa: CASSQEHRGFTENGEQFF
clone_size: -; v_call: TRBV20-1; d_call: -; j_call: TRBJ1-5; cdr3_nt: TGCAGTGCTCTCGCTGGCCAGCCCCAGCATTTT; cdr3_aa: CSALAGQPQHF
clone_size: few; v_call: TRBV29-1; d_call: -; j_call: TRBJ1-2; cdr3_nt: TGCAGCGGATGGACAGACCTATATGGCTACACCTTC; cdr3_aa: CSGWTDLYGYTF
clone_size: -; v_call: TRBV29-1; d_call: -; j_call: TRBJ1-2; cdr3_nt: TGCAGGGCAGGGGTTGGGGGGAACTATGGCTACACCTTC; cdr3_aa: CRAGVGGNYGYTF
clone_size: few; v_call: TRBV29-1; d_call: -; j_call: TRBJ1-1; cdr3_nt: TGCAGCGTTGAACGGCAGTTGAACACTGAAGCTTTCTTT; cdr3_aa: CSVERQLNTEAFF
clone_size: -; v_call: TRBV6-6; d_call: TRBD1; j_call: TRBJ1-1; cdr3_nt: TGTGCCAGCAGTTACTCTAGAGGGACAGGGGAGTGGACTGAAGCTTTCTTT; cdr3_aa: CASSYSRGTGEWTEAFF
clone_size: many; v_call: TRBV29-1; d_call: -; j_call: TRBJ2-7; cdr3_nt: TGCAGCGTTGGTTCCACGGCCAGGGCCTACGAGCAGTACTTC; cdr3_aa: CSVGSTARAYEQYF
clone_size: few; v_call: TRBV7-2; d_call: -; j_call: TRBJ2-1; cdr3_nt: TGTGCCAGCAGCCCACAGGGCGGCCCGACCTACAATGAGCAGTTCTTC; cdr3_aa: CASSPQGGPTYNEQFF
clone_size: few; v_call: TRBV4-2; d_call: -; j_call: TRBJ2-4; cdr3_nt: TGTGCCAGCAGCAAACAAGCCAAGATCCCCATTCAGTACTTC; cdr3_aa: CASSKQAKIPIQYF
clone_size: -; v_call: TRBV5-1; d_call: TRBD1; j_call: TRBJ2-7; cdr3_nt: TGCGCCAGCAGCTTGTTGGGACAGTCCTACGAGCAGTACTTC; cdr3_aa: CASSLLGQSYEQYF
clone_size: few; v_call: TRBV20-1; d_call: -; j_call: TRBJ2-5; cdr3_nt: TGCAGTGCTAGAAGGGGGGGGGGCCTCAACGAGACCCAGTACTTC; cdr3_aa: CSARRGGGLNETQYF
clone_size: -; v_call: TRBV7-2; d_call: -; j_call: TRBJ2-5; cdr3_nt: TGTGCCAGCAGCTCTGGGGGAGGGGGGAGCGGTCACGAGACCCAGTACTTC; cdr3_aa: CASSSGGGGSGHETQYF
clone_size: -; v_call: TRBV4-1; d_call: TRBD2; j_call: TRBJ2-1; cdr3_nt: TGCGCCAGCAGCCAAGCTCTAGCGGGAGGGCCAGATGAGCAGTTCTTC; cdr3_aa: CASSQALAGGPDEQFF
clone_size: -; v_call: TRBV20-1; d_call: TRBD2; j_call: TRBJ2-5; cdr3_nt: TGCAGTGCTGGGGGACTAGCGGCCCAAGAGACCCAGTACTTC; cdr3_aa: CSAGGLAAQETQYF
clone_size: few; v_call: TRBV7-9; d_call: -; j_call: TRBJ2-7; cdr3_nt: TGTGCCAGCAGTCTCGCTAGAGGACTCAGGACCGAGCAGTACTTC; cdr3_aa: CASSLARGLRTEQYF
clone_size: -; v_call: TRBV7-9; d_call: TRBD1; j_call: TRBJ2-3; cdr3_nt: TGTGCCAACTCGGGGGACAGGCAAGATACGCAGTATTTT; cdr3_aa: CANSGDRQDTQYF
clone_size: -; v_call: TRBV7-9; d_call: -; j_call: TRBJ1-1; cdr3_nt: TGTGCCAGCAGCTTAGACTGGACTGAAGCTTTCTTT; cdr3_aa: CASSLDWTEAFF
clone_size: few; v_call: TRBV9; d_call: -; j_call: TRBJ2-6; cdr3_nt: TGTGCCAGCAGCTGGGGCTCCCGGACCGGCTCGGGGGCCAACGTCCTGACTTTC; cdr3_aa: CASSWGSRTGSGANVLTF
clone_size: -; v_call: TRBV11-2; d_call: -; j_call: TRBJ1-6; cdr3_nt: TGTGCCAGCAGCTTAGAGAGGGGTGGTTCACCCCTCCACTTT; cdr3_aa: CASSLERGGSPLHF
clone_size: -; v_call: TRBV5-1; d_call: -; j_call: TRBJ2-5; cdr3_nt: TGCGCCAGCAGCTTGAATGGTGGGGCGGCGAGAGAGACCCAGTACTTC; cdr3_aa: CASSLNGGAARETQYF
clone_size: few; v_call: TRBV5-6; d_call: -; j_call: TRBJ1-5; cdr3_nt: TGTGCCAGCAGCGCAGAACGGGGGCCGGCCTCTAATCAGCCCCAGCATTTT; cdr3_aa: CASSAERGPASNQPQHF
clone_size: -; v_call: TRBV4-1; d_call: -; j_call: TRBJ1-2; cdr3_nt: TGCGCCAGCAGCCAAGGAGTCGGGGGTAACTATGGCTACACCTTC; cdr3_aa: CASSQGVGGNYGYTF
clone_size: few; v_call: TRBV15; d_call: -; j_call: TRBJ2-7; cdr3_nt: TGTGCCACCAGCAGAGGTTTACAAGCCTACGAGCAGTACTTC; cdr3_aa: CATSRGLQAYEQYF
clone_size: -; v_call: TRBV7-9; d_call: -; j_call: TRBJ1-5; cdr3_nt: TGTGCCAGCAGCTCTAGCGGACGGTCATTGGAGCCCCAGCATTTT; cdr3_aa: CASSSSGRSLEPQHF
clone_size: once; v_call: TRBV10-3; d_call: -; j_call: TRBJ1-1; cdr3_nt: TGTGCCATCAGTGACCGGGGGCAGGACACTGAAGCTTTCTTT; cdr3_aa: CAISDRGQDTEAFF